A selection of T cell receptor beta chains follows, all from one sample in a study of blood T cell repertoires in COVID-19. Measured with immunoSEQ multiplex PCR; TCRdb has only the in-frame clones, and not every one. The sample records around 290,000 clones, 86% being singletons. Sequencing was performed on PBMCs or T cells enriched from blood (not recorded which). All receptors derive from a woman younger than 35 who had recovered from COVID-19. Each CDR3 is given with its conserved first and last residue. The D gene is left open where the match is weak. Only some rows state a clone size, as once, few, many or a class for expanded clones.

j_gene: TRBJ2-7; d_gene: TRBD1; abundance: -; v_gene: TRBV30; CDR3aa: CAWNRGQGAREQYF; CDR3nt: TGTGCCTGGAACCGTGGGCAGGGGGCGCGGGAGCAGTACTTC
j_gene: TRBJ2-7; d_gene: -; abundance: -; v_gene: TRBV5-4; CDR3aa: CTTRRDLSYEQYF; CDR3nt: TGTACGACCCGGCGGGACCTCTCCTACGAGCAGTACTTC
j_gene: TRBJ2-1; d_gene: TRBD2; abundance: -; v_gene: TRBV24-1; CDR3aa: CATSVGWEAGYSYNEQFF; CDR3nt: TGTGCCACCAGTGTGGGGTGGGAAGCGGGGTACTCCTACAATGAGCAGTTCTTC
j_gene: TRBJ2-1; d_gene: -; abundance: -; v_gene: TRBV7-2; CDR3aa: CASSRRRGSYNEQFF; CDR3nt: TGTGCCAGCAGCCGGCGACGGGGTTCCTACAATGAGCAGTTCTTC
j_gene: TRBJ1-6; d_gene: TRBD1; abundance: -; v_gene: TRBV4-1; CDR3aa: CASSQPNRGRKSPLHF; CDR3nt: TGCGCCAGCAGCCAACCGAACAGGGGGCGAAAGTCACCCCTCCACTTT
j_gene: TRBJ2-3; d_gene: -; abundance: -; v_gene: TRBV9; CDR3aa: CASSGAGGRLADTQYF; CDR3nt: TGTGCCAGCAGCGGGGCAGGGGGGAGATTGGCAGATACGCAGTATTTT
j_gene: TRBJ1-1; d_gene: -; abundance: -; v_gene: TRBV7-8; CDR3aa: CASSFARGRAEAFF; CDR3nt: TGTGCCAGCAGCTTCGCTAGGGGGAGGGCTGAAGCTTTCTTT
j_gene: TRBJ2-2; d_gene: -; abundance: -; v_gene: TRBV9; CDR3aa: CASSVEGEGVHGELFF; CDR3nt: TGTGCCAGCAGCGTAGAGGGGGAGGGAGTCCACGGGGAGCTGTTTTTT
j_gene: TRBJ1-1; d_gene: TRBD1; abundance: -; v_gene: TRBV5-4; CDR3aa: CASSFRSSGTGATGAEAFF; CDR3nt: TGTGCCAGCAGCTTTAGATCGTCCGGGACAGGGGCTACGGGGGCTGAAGCTTTCTTT
j_gene: TRBJ1-6; d_gene: -; abundance: -; v_gene: TRBV5-1; CDR3aa: CASSEEVGSGNSPLHF; CDR3nt: TGCGCCAGCAGCGAGGAGGTGGGGAGCGGTAATTCACCCCTCCACTTT
j_gene: TRBJ1-1; d_gene: -; abundance: -; v_gene: TRBV10-2; CDR3aa: CASRNRGTMNTEAFF; CDR3nt: TGCGCCAGCAGAAATAGGGGTACCATGAACACTGAAGCTTTCTTT
j_gene: TRBJ2-3; d_gene: TRBD2; abundance: few; v_gene: TRBV6-2/TRBV6-3; CDR3aa: CASSLGTTTDTQYF; CDR3nt: TGTGCCAGCAGTCTCGGGACTACCACAGATACGCAGTATTTT
j_gene: TRBJ1-5; d_gene: -; abundance: -; v_gene: TRBV10-3; CDR3aa: CAIRGGADQPQHF; CDR3nt: TGTGCCATCAGAGGGGGGGCAGACCAGCCCCAGCATTTT
j_gene: TRBJ2-7; d_gene: TRBD2; abundance: -; v_gene: TRBV5-4; CDR3aa: CASSFRGGRTYEQYF; CDR3nt: TGTGCCAGCAGCTTCCGGGGCGGGAGGACCTACGAGCAGTACTTC
j_gene: TRBJ2-1; d_gene: -; abundance: -; v_gene: TRBV27; CDR3aa: CASSFAAGSSSYNEQFF; CDR3nt: TGTGCCAGCAGTTTCGCTGCCGGGAGTAGCTCCTACAATGAGCAGTTCTTC
j_gene: TRBJ1-6; d_gene: -; abundance: -; v_gene: TRBV30; CDR3aa: CAWSVGGAWVVRSPLHF; CDR3nt: TGTGCCTGGAGTGTTGGGGGGGCGTGGGTTGTAAGGTCACCCCTCCACTTT
j_gene: TRBJ2-7; d_gene: -; abundance: -; v_gene: TRBV4-1; CDR3aa: CASSQVDDGGPEGYEQYF; CDR3nt: TGCGCCAGCAGCCAAGTAGACGACGGCGGCCCTGAGGGCTACGAGCAGTACTTC
j_gene: TRBJ1-2; d_gene: -; abundance: -; v_gene: TRBV11-2; CDR3aa: CASSHRLIKNYGYTF; CDR3nt: TGTGCCAGCAGCCACAGGTTGATAAAGAACTATGGCTACACCTTC
j_gene: TRBJ2-1; d_gene: TRBD2; abundance: once; v_gene: TRBV20-1; CDR3aa: CSASSAGETISYNEQFF; CDR3nt: TGCAGTGCTAGTTCAGCGGGGGAGACCATCTCCTACAATGAGCAGTTCTTC
j_gene: TRBJ2-3; d_gene: -; abundance: -; v_gene: TRBV5-1; CDR3aa: CASSLLSSPFTDTQYF; CDR3nt: TGCGCCAGCAGCTTGTTGTCTAGCCCATTCACAGATACGCAGTATTTT
j_gene: TRBJ2-7; d_gene: TRBD2; abundance: once; v_gene: TRBV6-1; CDR3aa: CASSELAGGVVEQYF; CDR3nt: TGTGCCAGCAGTGAATTGGCGGGAGGGGTGGTCGAGCAGTACTTC
j_gene: TRBJ1-3; d_gene: TRBD1; abundance: -; v_gene: TRBV9; CDR3aa: CASSFGQGANTIYF; CDR3nt: TGTGCCAGCAGCTTTGGGCAGGGGGCAAACACCATATATTTT
j_gene: TRBJ2-1; d_gene: TRBD1; abundance: -; v_gene: TRBV19; CDR3aa: CASSIGQGYPSSYNEQFF; CDR3nt: TGTGCCAGTAGTATAGGACAGGGATACCCCAGCTCCTACAATGAGCAGTTCTTC
j_gene: TRBJ1-6; d_gene: -; abundance: -; v_gene: TRBV28; CDR3aa: CASSLLAGRKNSPLHF; CDR3nt: TGTGCCAGCAGCCTCCTTGCAGGGCGGAAGAATTCACCCCTCCACTTT
j_gene: TRBJ2-1; d_gene: TRBD2; abundance: -; v_gene: TRBV18; CDR3aa: CASSPLGTRAGTFNEQFF; CDR3nt: TGTGCCAGCTCACCGTTAGGTACAAGAGCGGGGACTTTCAATGAGCAGTTCTTC
j_gene: TRBJ2-1; d_gene: TRBD2; abundance: once; v_gene: TRBV18; CDR3aa: CASSSGLAGAHNEQFF; CDR3nt: TGTGCCAGCTCAAGCGGACTAGCGGGGGCCCACAATGAGCAGTTCTTC
j_gene: TRBJ2-5; d_gene: TRBD1; abundance: -; v_gene: TRBV12-3/TRBV12-4; CDR3aa: CASSRTGEETQYF; CDR3nt: TGTGCCAGCAGCCGGACAGGGGAAGAGACCCAGTACTTC
j_gene: TRBJ2-3; d_gene: TRBD2; abundance: -; v_gene: TRBV11-3; CDR3aa: CASRPGLGIPDTQYF; CDR3nt: TGTGCCAGCAGGCCGGGACTAGGGATCCCAGATACGCAGTATTTT
j_gene: TRBJ2-1; d_gene: TRBD2; abundance: -; v_gene: TRBV19; CDR3aa: CASSILGRGSYNEQFF; CDR3nt: TGTGCCAGTAGTATCTTAGGGAGGGGCTCCTACAATGAGCAGTTCTTC
j_gene: TRBJ2-2; d_gene: TRBD2; abundance: -; v_gene: TRBV27; CDR3aa: CASTETLATGELFF; CDR3nt: TGTGCCAGCACGGAGACACTAGCGACCGGGGAGCTGTTTTTT
j_gene: TRBJ2-2; d_gene: TRBD1; abundance: once; v_gene: TRBV4-1; CDR3aa: CASSQGGQGNTGELFF; CDR3nt: TGCGCCAGCAGCCAAGGAGGACAGGGAAACACCGGGGAGCTGTTTTTT
j_gene: TRBJ2-5; d_gene: -; abundance: -; v_gene: TRBV3-1/TRBV3-2; CDR3aa: CASSQIQGQETQYF; CDR3nt: TGTGCCAGCAGCCAAATCCAGGGGCAAGAGACCCAGTACTTC
j_gene: TRBJ1-5; d_gene: -; abundance: -; v_gene: TRBV29-1; CDR3aa: CSVAFQGRNQPQHF; CDR3nt: TGCAGCGTTGCTTTTCAGGGCCGCAATCAGCCCCAGCATTTT
j_gene: TRBJ1-6; d_gene: TRBD1; abundance: few; v_gene: TRBV7-6; CDR3aa: CASSARTGGSPLHF; CDR3nt: TGTGCCAGCAGCGCTCGGACAGGGGGCTCACCCCTCCACTTT
j_gene: TRBJ2-5; d_gene: -; abundance: -; v_gene: TRBV11-3; CDR3aa: CASRPTGQETQYF; CDR3nt: TGTGCCAGCAGGCCCACGGGCCAAGAGACCCAGTACTTC
j_gene: TRBJ2-1; d_gene: -; abundance: -; v_gene: TRBV5-6; CDR3aa: CASSFPTPRNEQFF; CDR3nt: TGTGCCAGCAGCTTCCCGACTCCCCGTAATGAGCAGTTCTTC
j_gene: TRBJ2-1; d_gene: TRBD1; abundance: -; v_gene: TRBV24-1; CDR3aa: CATSEPLPGTGNNEQFF; CDR3nt: TGTGCCACCAGTGAGCCACTCCCCGGGACAGGTAACAATGAGCAGTTCTTC
j_gene: TRBJ1-1; d_gene: TRBD1; abundance: -; v_gene: TRBV9; CDR3aa: CASSGEDRDFAEAFF; CDR3nt: TGTGCCAGCAGCGGAGAAGACAGGGATTTCGCTGAAGCTTTCTTT
j_gene: TRBJ2-6; d_gene: TRBD2; abundance: -; v_gene: TRBV6-1; CDR3aa: CASREVGSGRANVLTF; CDR3nt: TGTGCCAGCAGGGAAGTGGGTAGCGGGAGGGCCAACGTCCTGACTTTC
j_gene: TRBJ1-4; d_gene: -; abundance: -; v_gene: TRBV2; CDR3aa: CASSEIPGQSNEKLFF; CDR3nt: TGTGCCAGCAGCGAAATCCCGGGACAAAGCAATGAAAAACTGTTTTTT
j_gene: TRBJ2-3; d_gene: -; abundance: -; v_gene: TRBV7-2; CDR3aa: CASSPGFAAGQPDTQYF; CDR3nt: TGTGCCAGCAGTCCTGGATTTGCGGCAGGGCAGCCAGATACGCAGTATTTT
j_gene: TRBJ2-3; d_gene: TRBD1; abundance: -; v_gene: TRBV18; CDR3aa: CASGDREGSDTQYF; CDR3nt: TGTGCCAGCGGGGACAGGGAGGGGTCAGATACGCAGTATTTT
j_gene: TRBJ2-2; d_gene: -; abundance: -; v_gene: TRBV12-5; CDR3aa: CASGFLVEGAGELFF; CDR3nt: TGTGCTAGTGGTTTTCTTGTGGAGGGGGCAGGGGAGCTGTTTTTT
j_gene: TRBJ1-1; d_gene: TRBD1; abundance: -; v_gene: TRBV6-2/TRBV6-3; CDR3aa: CASSYPGQGLEAFF; CDR3nt: TGTGCCAGCAGTTACCCGGGACAGGGGCTGGAAGCTTTCTTT